This T cell receptor beta chain was sequenced in a study of T cell changes during pregnancy in multiple sclerosis. Data came from immunoSEQ multiplex PCR; TCRdb stores just in-frame clones and leaves some out. The data show 43,000 or so clones, around 92% seen once. The sample here was peripheral blood, taken in the third trimester of pregnancy. The TCR sequence derives from a female donor with multiple sclerosis, enrolled in a pregnancy study.

CDR3 sequence: CASSLGASGGSYEQYF. Here the CDR3 DNA reads TGCGCCAGCAGCTTGGGGGCTAGCGGGGGCTCCTACGAGCAGTACTTC. The rearrangement links TRBV5-1 to TRBJ2-7; 10 bases agree with TRBD2. V shed 0 bases and J 0 bases; nucleotides not matched to a gene: 3. Germline V gene sequence: CDR1 SGHRS, CDR2 YFSETQ. The CDR3 consists of 16 residues.